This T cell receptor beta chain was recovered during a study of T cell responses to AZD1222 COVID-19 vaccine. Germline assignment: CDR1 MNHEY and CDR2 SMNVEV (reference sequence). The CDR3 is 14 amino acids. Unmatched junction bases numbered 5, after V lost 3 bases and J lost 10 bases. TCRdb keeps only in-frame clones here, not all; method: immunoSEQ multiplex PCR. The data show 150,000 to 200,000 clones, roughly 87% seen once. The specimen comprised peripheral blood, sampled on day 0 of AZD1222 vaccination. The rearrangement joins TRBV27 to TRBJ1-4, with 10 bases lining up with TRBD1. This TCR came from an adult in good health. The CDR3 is CASSFGTGVGKLFF. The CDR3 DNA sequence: TGTGCCAGCAGTTTCGGGACAGGGGTCGGAAAACTGTTTTTT.